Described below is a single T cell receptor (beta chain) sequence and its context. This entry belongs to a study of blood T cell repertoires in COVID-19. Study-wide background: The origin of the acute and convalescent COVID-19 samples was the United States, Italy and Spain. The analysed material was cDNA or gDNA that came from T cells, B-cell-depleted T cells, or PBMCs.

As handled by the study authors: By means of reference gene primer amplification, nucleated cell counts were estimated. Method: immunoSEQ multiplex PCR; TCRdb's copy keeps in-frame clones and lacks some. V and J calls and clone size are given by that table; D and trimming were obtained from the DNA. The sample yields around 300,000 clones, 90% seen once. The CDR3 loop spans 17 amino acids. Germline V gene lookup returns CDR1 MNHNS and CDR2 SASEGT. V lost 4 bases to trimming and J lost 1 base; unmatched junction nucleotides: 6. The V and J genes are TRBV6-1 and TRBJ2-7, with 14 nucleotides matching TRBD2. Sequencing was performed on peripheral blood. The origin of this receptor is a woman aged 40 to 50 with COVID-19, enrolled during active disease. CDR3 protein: CASSVRLAGGRSYEQYF. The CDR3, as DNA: TGTGCCAGCAGTGTAAGACTAGCGGGAGGGAGGTCCTACGAGCAGTACTTC.